These 30 T cell receptor beta chains were sequenced from one sample in a study of blood T cell repertoires in COVID-19. Libraries were prepared by immunoSEQ multiplex PCR; TCRdb keeps only in-frame clonotypes and omits some of them. The sample holds about 160,000 clones, around four fifths seen once. Sequencing input: PBMCs or T cells enriched from blood (not recorded which). The origin of the receptors is a woman aged 45-65 years who had recovered from COVID-19.

The V gene is TRBV5-1, the J gene TRBJ2-6; TRBD2 is a possible D gene (6 bases). Trimming stripped 2 bases from V and 1 base from J, with 10 bases between. The CDR3 runs 16 residues. Germline V gene sequence: CDR1 SGHRS, CDR2 YFSETQ. The CDR3 sequence: CASSFQGRSGANVLTF. In DNA, the CDR3 is TGCGCCAGCAGCTTTCAAGGGAGGTCTGGGGCCAACGTCCTGACTTTC. Supplemented by reference TRBV5-1 and TRBJ2-6, the full variable domain reads KAGVTQTPRYLIKTRGQQVTLSCSPISGHRSVSWYQQTPGQGLQFLFEYFSETQRNKGNFPGRFSGRQFSNSRSEMNVSTLELGDSALYLCASSFQGRSGANVLTFGAGSRLTVL.

J is TRBJ2-1 and V is TRBV24-1; perhaps TRBD2 as D (5 bases). The CDR3 runs 12 residues. Deletions cut 9 bases from V and 4 bases from J, with 9 bases between. Germline V lookup: CDR1 KGHDR, CDR2 SFDVKD. As DNA, the CDR3 is TGTGCCACCCAGACGGGATACAATGAGCAGTTCTTC. Amino acid sequence: CATQTGYNEQFF.

In its sample, this clone was seen a few times. This sequence joins TRBV28 and TRBJ1-5; D gene ambiguous. V shed 5 bases and J shed 3 bases, with 17 bases lying between them. The V gene's germline CDR1 is MDHEN and CDR2 SYDVKM. CDR3 size: 16 residues. The CDR3 protein is CASSERVGGSNQPQHF. The CDR3 coding sequence is TGTGCCAGCAGTGAAAGGGTGGGCGGGTCCAATCAGCCCCAGCATTTT.

V usage is TRBV12-3 or TRBV12-4 and J usage is TRBJ1-1, with D possibly being TRBD1 (5 bases). CDR3 length: 13 amino acids. Between the trimmed V and J ends, which lost 3 bases and 4 bases, there was a span of 9 bases. CDR3 amino acids: CASSFRATTEAFF. DNA for the CDR3: TGTGCCAGCAGTTTCAGGGCCACCACTGAAGCTTTCTTT.

The rearrangement joins TRBV6-6 to TRBJ1-6; D remains ambiguous. Per germline, CDR1 MNHNY and CDR2 SVGAGI (reference sequence). V lost 7 bases and J lost 4, with 14 bases in between. CDR3 size: 15 residues. The CDR3 nucleotides read TGTGCCAGCAAAAATCCTAGCCTTTATAATTCACCCCTCCACTTT. Protein: CASKNPSLYNSPLHF.

This clone has just one count. The genes are TRBV29-1 and TRBJ2-1; 8 nucleotides agree with TRBD2. CDR3 size: 13 residues. V was clipped by 5 bases and J by 3 bases; unmatched bases: 3. Germline lookup yields CDR1 SQVTM and CDR2 ANQGSEA. CDR3 DNA sequence: TGCAGCGTTACACTAGCGGACTACAATGAGCAGTTCTTC. This gives the protein CSVTLADYNEQFF.

The chain employs TRBV7-2 and TRBJ2-5; maybe TRBD2 (6 bases). V lost 5 bases and J 3 bases, leaving 19 bases between the germline ends. The CDR3 is made up of 16 amino acids. CDR1 is SGHTA and CDR2 is FQGNSA in the germline V gene. The CDR3 here is CASSPGTRLWEETQYF. DNA of the CDR3: TGTGCCAGCAGCCCCGGGACTCGGCTTTGGGAAGAGACCCAGTACTTC. Complete variable domain (other parts from reference TRBV7-2 and TRBJ2-5): GAGVSQSPSNKVTEKGKDVELRCDPISGHTALYWYRQSLGQGLEFLIYFQGNSAPDKSGLPSDRFSAERTGGSVSTLTIQRTQQEDSAVYLCASSPGTRLWEETQYFGPGTRLLVL.

This clone is a singleton in its sample. The V gene is TRBV12-3 or TRBV12-4, the J gene TRBJ1-2; D is uncertain. This CDR3 is built from 12 residues. V was clipped by 2 bases and J by 8 bases, with 9 bases between them. CDR3 sequence: CASSLRNGGYTF. The CDR3 DNA reads as TGTGCCAGCAGTTTACGTAACGGGGGCTACACCTTC.

This chain connects TRBV5-1 to TRBJ1-3; D is undetermined. The CDR3 spans 14 residues. The V end lost 0 bases, the J end lost 8 bases, and 12 bases lay between the germline ends. Germline-derived CDR1 and CDR2 are SGHRS and YFSETQ. In nucleotides, the CDR3 is TGCGCCAGCAGCTTGGACGGGGTCCGCGACACCATATATTTT. As protein: CASSLDGVRDTIYF. Drawing the rest from reference TRBV5-1 and TRBJ1-3, the complete variable domain is KAGVTQTPRYLIKTRGQQVTLSCSPISGHRSVSWYQQTPGQGLQFLFEYFSETQRNKGNFPGRFSGRQFSNSRSEMNVSTLELGDSALYLCASSLDGVRDTIYFGEGSWLTVV.

V usage is TRBV28 and J usage is TRBJ2-1; TRBD2 might be the D (6 bases). V dropped 7 bases and J dropped 4 bases, with 14 bases sitting between them. The germline CDR1 and CDR2 sequences are MDHEN and SYDVKM. The CDR3 spans 14 residues. CDR3 DNA sequence: TGTGCCAGCATTTCCGGGACTCCATACAATGAGCAGTTCTTC. It specifies CASISGTPYNEQFF.

The chain combines TRBV28 with TRBJ1-2, with TRBD1 matching over 7 bases. The CDR3 has 14 residues. Losses at the gene ends were 5 bases for V and 4 bases for J; bases not matched to a gene: 7. Germline V gives CDR1 MDHEN, CDR2 SYDVKM. This CDR3 reads CASSTGQSIYGYTF. For the CDR3, the DNA is TGTGCCAGCAGTACGGGACAGTCTATCTATGGCTACACCTTC.

This chain uses TRBV19 with TRBJ1-1, with D unresolved. V gave up 3 bases and J gave up 4 bases, with 9 bases separating them. CDR1 is LNHDA and CDR2 is SQIVND in the germline V gene (reference sequence). This CDR3 region has 13 residues. CDR3 sequence: CASSITDLTEAFF. CDR3 DNA sequence: TGTGCCAGTAGTATTACAGATCTCACTGAAGCTTTCTTT. Full variable domain (rest looked up from reference TRBV19 and TRBJ1-1): DGGITQSPKYLFRKEGQNVTLSCEQNLNHDAMYWYRQDPGQGLRLIYYSQIVNDFQKGDIAEGYSVSREKKESFPLTVTSAQKNPTAFYLCASSITDLTEAFFGQGTRLTVV.

The chain joins TRBV19 to TRBJ1-2, with 9 bases identical to TRBD1. There are 15 residues in the CDR3. After removal of 6 bases from V and 3 bases from J, the junction contained 8 bases not matched to a gene. CDR1 LNHDA and CDR2 SQIVND come from the germline V gene (reference sequence). CDR3 sequence (DNA): TGTGCCAGTAGATACAGGGGGCAGGGGGACTATGGCTACACCTTC. This codes for CASRYRGQGDYGYTF. The entire variable domain, with the rest obtained from reference TRBV19 and TRBJ1-2, is as follows: DGGITQSPKYLFRKEGQNVTLSCEQNLNHDAMYWYRQDPGQGLRLIYYSQIVNDFQKGDIAEGYSVSREKKESFPLTVTSAQKNPTAFYLCASRYRGQGDYGYTFGSGTRLTVV.

This clone occurred once. CDR3 sequence: CASRGGLVNNEQFF. CDR3 sequence (DNA): TGTGCCAGCAGGGGAGGCCTAGTCAACAATGAGCAGTTCTTC. The rearrangement joins TRBV4-2 to TRBJ2-1; a weak D match, TRBD2 (6 bases). The CDR3 contains 14 residues. CDR1 LGHNA and CDR2 YNFKEQ come from the germline V gene. Trimming left V 6 bases short and J 5 bases short, with 14 bases between.

The CDR3: CASSGTRGLFTEAFF. In DNA, the CDR3 is TGTGCCAGCAGCGGGACCAGGGGGCTTTTTACTGAAGCTTTCTTT. The rearrangement uses TRBV7-2 and TRBJ1-1; 8 bases agree with TRBD1. V dropped 5 bases and J dropped 5; count of bases not matched to a gene: 10. In germline, CDR1 is SGHTA, CDR2 FQGNSA. This CDR3 has 15 residues.

The rearrangement joins TRBV9 to TRBJ1-4, with no clear D. The CDR3 spans 14 residues. Per germline, CDR1 SGDLS and CDR2 YYNGEE. With 0 bases removed from V and 11 bases from J, the gap between germline ends came to 14 bases. CDR3 DNA: TGTGCCAGCAGCGTAGGGACTGCTGCTGAGAAACTGTTTTTT. Amino acids: CASSVGTAAEKLFF.

The rearrangement links TRBV27 to TRBJ2-1; 9 bases fit TRBD2. The germline CDR1 and CDR2 sequences are MNHEY and SMNVEV (reference sequence). The CDR3 has 17 amino acids. Trimming took 7 bases from V and 4 from J; bases not matched to a gene: 14. CDR3 in DNA: TGTGCCAGCACTCTAGCGGGGAAACTAAGGGCTTACAATGAGCAGTTCTTC. Translation gives CASTLAGKLRAYNEQFF.

CDR3 amino acids: CASSLVTGETYEQYF. CDR3 sequence (DNA): TGTGCCAGCAGCTTAGTGACAGGGGAGACCTACGAGCAGTACTTC. The chain is built from TRBV7-8 and TRBJ2-7; 8 bases map to TRBD1. From germline, CDR1 is SGHVS and CDR2 FQNEAQ. The CDR3 totals 15 residues. Trimming cost V 1 base and J 2 bases; bases outside gene matches: 4.

The J gene is TRBJ2-7, the V gene TRBV10-3; 9 nucleotides match TRBD2. Trimming took 4 bases from V and 6 from J; bases not matched to a gene: 10. From germline, CDR1 is ENHRY and CDR2 SYGVKD. The CDR3 consists of 15 residues. The CDR3 nucleotides are TGTGCCATCAGTGTGACGGGCGGGAGGGCGGCCGAGCAGTACTTC. It translates to CAISVTGGRAAEQYF.

The chain combines TRBV29-1 with TRBJ2-5; TRBD1 agrees at 7 bases. With V trimmed by 4 bases and J by 2 bases, 4 bases remained unmatched. Looked up from germline, CDR1 is SQVTM and CDR2 is ANQGSEA. This CDR3 spans 13 amino acids. The CDR3 nucleotides are TGCAGCGTTGCAGGGGACAGTCAAGAGACCCAGTACTTC. Its protein product is CSVAGDSQETQYF.

The chain uses TRBV23-1 and TRBJ2-4; 7 nucleotides line up with TRBD2. TRBV23-1 is assigned to the ORF class and has an uncertain function. The ends lost 0 bases at V and 3 bases at J; junction bases unmatched: 8. The CDR3 is 17 amino acids. CDR3 nucleotide sequence: TGCGCCAGCAGTCAATCGGGGAGGGAGATCGACAAAAACATTCAGTACTTC. Protein product: CASSQSGREIDKNIQYF.

This clone has more than one count but fewer than ten. The V gene is TRBV7-2, the J gene TRBJ2-7, with D perhaps TRBD1 (6 bases). The CDR3 consists of 14 residues. Germline values: CDR1 SGHTA, CDR2 FQGNSA. V lost 2 bases and J lost 0, with 8 bases in between. CDR3 nucleotides: TGTGCCAGCAGCTTAAAGGGGGACTCCTACGAGCAGTACTTC. This gives the protein CASSLKGDSYEQYF.

Concerning this clone itself: Other DNA sequences from this sample encode an identical CDR3 as well. The CDR3 is CSVAPTAGEGTDTQYF. For the CDR3, the DNA is TGCAGCGTGGCCCCCACAGCGGGGGAGGGCACAGATACGCAGTATTTT. V is TRBV29-1 and J is TRBJ2-3, with TRBD2 identical over 8 bases. The CDR3 runs to 16 residues. CDR1 is SQVTM, CDR2 ANQGSEA, per germline. The V and J ends lost 6 bases and 1 base, in that order; junction bases with no gene match: 12.

The chain joins TRBV5-6 to TRBJ2-1, with D possibly TRBD2 on 6 matching bases. This CDR3 has 15 residues. The V end was cut by 4 bases, the J end by 7 bases, with 18 bases between. The germline V gene has CDR1 SGHDT and CDR2 YYEEEE. The CDR3: CASSPSPGTLNEQFF. CDR3 DNA: TGTGCCAGCAGCCCCAGCCCCGGGACTTTGAATGAGCAGTTCTTC. The full variable domain, with the rest looked up from reference TRBV5-6 and TRBJ2-1, is DAGVTQSPTHLIKTRGQQVTLRCSPKSGHDTVSWYQQALGQGPQFIFQYYEEEERQRGNFPDRFSGHQFPNYSSELNVNALLLGDSALYLCASSPSPGTLNEQFFGPGTRLTVL.

V and J are TRBV7-8 and TRBJ2-7; D is perhaps TRBD2 (6 bases). Germline assignment: CDR1 SGHVS and CDR2 FQNEAQ. V lost 6 bases, J lost 6 bases, and 21 bases lay in between. The CDR3 totals 15 residues. CDR3 nucleotide sequence: TGTGCCAGCAGTCCCGCGGAGGGAATCTCTCGCGAGCAGTACTTC. Protein: CASSPAEGISREQYF. Using reference TRBV7-8 and TRBJ2-7 for the parts outside the CDR3, the full variable domain is GAGVSQSPRYKVAKRGQDVALRCDPISGHVSLFWYQQALGQGPEFLTYFQNEAQLDKSGLPSDRFFAERPEGSVSTLKIQRTQQEDSAVYLCASSPAEGISREQYFGPGTRLTVT.

The rearrangement links TRBV5-1 to TRBJ2-1; D call uncertain. Per germline, CDR1 SGHRS and CDR2 YFSETQ. Between the trimmed V and J ends, which lost 0 bases and 0 bases, there was a span of 7 bases. The CDR3 totals 15 residues. CDR3 region: CASSLALSSYNEQFF. The CDR3 DNA follows: TGCGCCAGCAGCTTGGCTCTTAGCTCCTACAATGAGCAGTTCTTC.

The chain carries TRBV11-3 and TRBJ2-5; D not certain. CDR1 SGHNT and CDR2 YENEEA come from the germline V gene. Trimming pared 2 bases from V and 1 base from J, leaving 8 bases between. This CDR3 is built from 14 residues. The CDR3 loop is CASSLRLLQETQYF. In DNA form, the CDR3 reads TGTGCCAGCAGCTTAAGACTTCTCCAAGAGACCCAGTACTTC.

The V gene is TRBV7-2, the J gene TRBJ1-5; tentatively, D is TRBD1 (5 bases). Trimming removed 2 bases from V and 9 bases from J, with 17 bases in between. The germline gives CDR1 SGHTA, CDR2 FQGNSA. The CDR3 sequence is 15 residues long. Written as DNA, the CDR3 is TGTGCCAGCAGCTTATGGGGGGACGGGGGTTTGCCCCAGCATTTT. Its protein is CASSLWGDGGLPQHF.

V is TRBV7-3 and J is TRBJ2-1, with D perhaps TRBD2 (5 bases). This CDR3 spans 13 amino acids. Per the germline V gene, CDR1 is SGHTA and CDR2 is FQGTGA. The V and J ends lost 1 base and 7 bases respectively, with 8 bases between them. The CDR3 spells CASSLIPGNEQFF. The CDR3 nucleotides read TGTGCCAGCAGCTTAATCCCGGGGAATGAGCAGTTCTTC.

The gene calls are TRBV5-1 and TRBJ2-1; maybe TRBD2 (6 bases). The CDR3 extends over 17 amino acids. CDR1 SGHRS and CDR2 YFSETQ come from the germline V gene. V shed 2 bases and J shed 10 bases, with 25 bases lying between them. The CDR3 reads CASSFKIVPGASNEQFF. The CDR3 bases are TGCGCCAGCAGCTTCAAAATTGTGCCGGGAGCCTCGAACGAGCAGTTCTTC.